This T cell receptor (beta chain) was found in a study of cytomegalovirus exposure and HLA in healthy donors. General study results and limits: Later genetic work tied a missense DCLRE1C variant to beta-chain V and J trimming.

CDR1 is SNHLY and CDR2 is FYNNEI in the germline V gene. The CDR3 consists of 16 residues. J gave up 7 bases and V 5 bases, and 12 bases lay outside the gene matches. With 60 Vbeta and 13 Jbeta primers, the PCR was carried out. This table comes from immunoSEQ multiplex PCR, and its TCRdb copy is limited to in-frame clones, with some not included. The sample holds 25,000 or so clones, roughly three quarters seen once. On this clone: Its antigen remains unknown.

The chain employs TRBV2 and TRBJ2-1, with 9 bases matching TRBD1. Material: PBMCs. The sequence derives from a male donor in good health and CMV-seronegative. The CDR3 nucleotides are TGTGCCAGCAGTTCCCTCAGGGACAGGGTTCGGAATGAGCAGTTCTTC. It is translated as CASSSLRDRVRNEQFF. Full variable domain (missing parts from reference TRBV2 and TRBJ2-1): EPEVTQTPSHQVTQMGQEVILRCVPISNHLYFYWYRQILGQKVEFLVSFYNNEISEKSEIFDDQFSVERPDGSNFTLKIRSTKLEDSAMYFCASSSLRDRVRNEQFFGPGTRLTVL.